Each of the 18 T cell receptor beta chains below was sequenced from the same sample in a study of T cell responses to AZD1222 COVID-19 vaccine (dated by TCRdb to the early 2020s). The time point label, read with the paper, signifies: baseline before first vaccination. Library preparation used the immunoSEQ multiplex PCR assay. Drawn from immuneACCESS, this table holds only the in-frame rearrangements with V and J called that TCRdb kept. Clones are partly lost; checked studies trace under half to an unresolved V gene and leave the rest unexplained. Here the sample has tens of thousands of clones; about 83% occur a single time. The ten largest clones capture approximately 7% of the sample. The sample was peripheral blood, taken on day 0 of AZD1222 vaccination. The receptors were gathered from an adult in good health.

This chain links TRBV15 with TRBJ1-2; 10 bases align to TRBD1. Germline V CDR1 and CDR2: LNHNV, YYDKDF (reference sequence). The CDR3 length is 16 residues. Unmatched junction bases numbered 3, after V lost 0 bases and J lost 2 bases. DNA of the CDR3: TGTGCCACCAGCAGAGATCCGACAGGGGGCAACTATGGCTACACCTTC. Translating it yields CATSRDPTGGNYGYTF.

The chain has TRBV29-1 and TRBJ2-7; the match to TRBD1 covers 9 bases. Germline CDR1 reads SQVTM; CDR2 reads ANQGSEA. This CDR3 spans 13 amino acids. V gave up 7 bases and J gave up 4 bases; unmatched junction bases: 8. CDR3 sequence reads: CSARRTGDYEQYF. CDR3 bases: TGCAGCGCCCGTCGGACAGGGGATTACGAGCAGTACTTC.

The rearrangement joins TRBV6-6 to TRBJ1-6, with a possible D match to TRBD1 (6 bases). Germline V gene lookup returns CDR1 MNHNY and CDR2 SVGAGI (reference sequence). The CDR3 spans 14 residues. The V gene lost 5 bases and the J gene lost 8 bases, with 13 bases spanning the gap. CDR3 sequence reads: CASSVTGSDSPLHF. The CDR3 nucleotides are TGTGCCAGCAGTGTGACAGGTTCCGATTCACCCCTCCACTTT.

V usage is TRBV2 and J usage is TRBJ1-5; TRBD1 matches at 7 bases. The germline V gene encodes CDR1 SNHLY and CDR2 FYNNEI. The length of the CDR3 is 17 residues. With 0 bases clipped from V and 0 bases from J, the junction kept 5 bases outside the gene matches. The CDR3 protein is CASSEADRRYSNQPQHF. CDR3 sequence (DNA): TGTGCCAGCAGTGAAGCGGACAGGAGGTATAGCAATCAGCCCCAGCATTTT.

The rearrangement uses TRBV30 and TRBJ1-1; no definite D call. Trimming removed 2 bases at V and 0 bases at J, with 4 bases between. The CDR3 consists of 12 residues. Germline loops: CDR1 GTSNPN, CDR2 SVGIG (reference sequence). CDR3 residues: CAWSFVNTEAFF. In DNA, the CDR3 is TGTGCCTGGAGTTTTGTGAACACTGAAGCTTTCTTT.

The chain uses TRBV5-6 and TRBJ1-4, with 7 nucleotides matching TRBD1. The CDR3 has 17 amino acids. After removal of 3 bases from V and 3 bases from J, the junction contained 11 bases not matched to a gene. Per germline, CDR1 SGHDT and CDR2 YYEEEE. The CDR3 loop reads CASSSRQGLRPNEKLFF. The DNA of the CDR3 is TGTGCCAGCAGCTCAAGACAGGGCCTCAGGCCTAATGAAAAACTGTTTTTT.

This clone was observed a single time. The CDR3 DNA reads TGTGCCACCAGTGATTCAGGACAGGGGGCGAGTGAGCAGTTCTTC. Its translation: CATSDSGQGASEQFF. The gene calls are TRBV24-1 and TRBJ2-1, with 11 nucleotides matching TRBD1. V was clipped by 2 bases and J by 9 bases; unmatched bases: 5. The CDR3 extends over 15 amino acids. Per the germline V gene, CDR1 is KGHDR and CDR2 is SFDVKD.

This sequence joins TRBV2 and TRBJ2-3, with TRBD2 identical over 7 bases. CDR3 length: 17 amino acids. Per germline, CDR1 SNHLY and CDR2 FYNNEI. The V segment lost 7 bases and the J segment 2 bases; nucleotides outside the gene matches: 15. The CDR3 sequence: CASKTSPSPIYTDTQYF. In DNA form, the CDR3 reads TGTGCCAGCAAGACTAGCCCGAGTCCTATTTACACAGATACGCAGTATTTT.

The V gene is TRBV7-7, the J gene TRBJ2-3; D uncertain. CDR3 length: 15 amino acids. The germline CDR1 and CDR2 sequences are SSHAT and FNYEAQ (reference sequence). With 1 base removed from V and 2 bases from J, the gap between germline ends came to 10 bases. The CDR3 here is CASSLGKIATDTQYF. The CDR3 DNA is TGTGCCAGCAGCTTAGGAAAGATAGCCACAGATACGCAGTATTTT.

CDR3 region: CASRGGINVLTF. The CDR3 bases are TGCGCCAGCAGAGGGGGAATCAACGTCCTGACTTTC. J is TRBJ2-6 and V is TRBV4-1; possibly TRBD1 for D (6 bases). The CDR3 runs 12 residues. The V end lost 6 bases, the J end lost 9 bases, and 9 bases lay between the germline ends. Germline V lookup: CDR1 MGHRA, CDR2 YSYEKL.

The rearrangement joins TRBV2 to TRBJ2-7, with D maybe TRBD2 (6 bases). Trimming pared 7 bases from V and 7 bases from J, leaving 11 bases between. Per the germline V gene, CDR1 is SNHLY and CDR2 is FYNNEI. This CDR3 region has 11 residues. CDR3 residues: CASTREREQYF. The CDR3 nucleotides read TGTGCCAGCACCCGGGAGCGGGAGCAGTACTTC.

The chain combines TRBV11-2 with TRBJ2-2; 13 nucleotides agree with TRBD2. The CDR3 spans 16 residues. V was pared by 4 bases and J by 5 bases, with 4 bases of the junction left unmatched. Germline-derived CDR1 and CDR2 are SGHAT and FQNNGV. CDR3 sequence reads: CASSSLAGGQTGELFF. As DNA, the CDR3 is TGTGCCAGCAGCTCACTAGCGGGGGGGCAAACCGGGGAGCTGTTTTTT.

The CDR3 is CASSRGQDTGELFF. CDR3 in DNA: TGTGCCAGCAGCAGGGGGCAGGACACCGGGGAGCTGTTTTTT. The rearrangement joins TRBV7-2 to TRBJ2-2; 7 bases map to TRBD1. The CDR3 loop spans 14 amino acids. CDR1 is SGHTA and CDR2 is FQGNSA in the germline V gene. The V segment lost 5 bases and the J segment 3 bases; nucleotides outside the gene matches: 3.

This clone was detected a few times. The CDR3 DNA follows: TGTGCCAGCAGTTACGTCGAACAGGCTTACGATAATTCACCCCTCCACTTT. Protein: CASSYVEQAYDNSPLHF. The chain has TRBV6-2 or TRBV6-3 and TRBJ1-6; D may be TRBD1 (5 bases). The CDR3 runs 17 residues. The V end was cut by 2 bases, the J end by 5 bases, with 16 bases between. Germline V gene lookup returns CDR1 MNHEY and CDR2 SVGEGT.

In this sample, this clone turned up once. This chain joins TRBV9 and TRBJ2-3; perhaps TRBD1 as D (6 bases). V lost 0 bases to trimming and J lost 7 bases, with 18 bases between them. Per the germline V gene, CDR1 is SGDLS and CDR2 is YYNGEE. The length of the CDR3 is 16 residues. The CDR3 here is CASSVVPGHAINTQYF. The CDR3 DNA follows: TGTGCCAGCAGCGTAGTACCGGGACATGCTATCAATACGCAGTATTTT.

This sequence joins TRBV3-1 (or the pseudogene TRBV3-2) and TRBJ2-7, with D maybe TRBD1 (5 bases). V was pared by 4 bases and J by 2 bases, with 6 bases between. The CDR3 runs to 12 residues. Germline CDR1 is LGHDT and CDR2 is YNNKEL (reference sequence). Here the CDR3 reads CASSPDTYEQYF. The DNA of the CDR3 is TGTGCCAGCAGCCCGGACACCTACGAGCAGTACTTC.

The chain uses TRBV25-1 and TRBJ1-3, with D tentatively TRBD1 (6 bases). CDR1 is MGHDK and CDR2 is SYGVNS in the germline V gene. CDR3 length: 16 amino acids. The V end was cut by 4 bases, the J end by 0 bases, with 13 bases between. CDR3 loop: CASSASDRSSGNTIYF. Written as DNA, the CDR3 is TGTGCCAGCAGTGCCTCGGACAGATCCTCTGGAAACACCATATATTTT.

This chain links TRBV5-4 with TRBJ2-6; D is uncertain. The V end lost 4 bases, the J end lost 0 bases, and 11 bases lay between the germline ends. Germline V gene sequence: CDR1 SGHNT, CDR2 YYREEE (reference sequence). The CDR3 totals 16 residues. CDR3 protein: CASSPARVSGANVLTF. CDR3 DNA sequence: TGTGCCAGCAGCCCGGCTAGGGTCTCTGGGGCCAACGTCCTGACTTTC. The variable domain in full, with the rest retrieved from reference TRBV5-4 and TRBJ2-6, is ETGVTQSPTHLIKTRGQQVTLRCSSQSGHNTVSWYQQALGQGPQFIFQYYREEENGRGNFPPRFSGLQFPNYSSELNVNALELDDSALYLCASSPARVSGANVLTFGAGSRLTVL.